This is a list of T cell receptor beta chains from one sample in a study of blood T cells in healthy people across ages. TCRdb itself ran the 5' RACE reads through MiXCR, one entry per CDR3 protein. This table holds hundreds of thousands of distinct CDR3 sequences, 20% to 25% found once. Sequenced material: blood. These receptors all stem from an older man in good health. The CDR3 runs from the conserved cysteine through the conserved F or W. D genes are given only for firm matches. Not every row has a clone size; where given, it reads once, few, many or a size class.

v_call	j_call	cdr3_length	d_call	clone_size	cdr3_nt	cdr3_aa
TRBV5-1	TRBJ2-7	13	-	many	TGCGCCAGTGGAAACGGGAACTCCTACGAGCAGTACTTC	CASGNGNSYEQYF
TRBV7-3	TRBJ2-5	14	-	many	TGTGCCAGCAGCCCCACAGGGCCCCAAGAGACCCAGTACTTC	CASSPTGPQETQYF
TRBV3-1	TRBJ2-2	15	TRBD2	many	TGTGCCAGCAGCCAGACTAGCGGAAACACCGGGGAGCTGTTTTTT	CASSQTSGNTGELFF
TRBV7-2	TRBJ2-7	15	-	few	TGTGCCAGCAGCCACAGGGCCGGCGTCTCCTACGAGCAGTACTTC	CASSHRAGVSYEQYF
TRBV6-5	TRBJ2-7	14	-	-	TGTGCCAGCAGCCGGACAAATGCCCCCTACGAGCAGTACTTC	CASSRTNAPYEQYF
TRBV27	TRBJ2-3	15	TRBD2	-	TGTGCCAGCAGTTCCCGACTAGCGCACACAGATACGCAGTATTTT	CASSSRLAHTDTQYF
TRBV15	TRBJ2-2	16	TRBD1	few	TGTGCCACCAGCACAATAAGGACAGGGAGAGCCGGGGAGCTGTTTTTT	CATSTIRTGRAGELFF
TRBV7-2	TRBJ2-1	14	-	-	TGTGCCAGCAGCTGGGGGACAGGGACTAGTGAGCAGTTCTTC	CASSWGTGTSEQFF
TRBV15	TRBJ1-4	13	-	few	TGTGCCACCAGCAGGAACGCTAATGAAAAACTGTTTTTT	CATSRNANEKLFF
TRBV4-2	TRBJ2-7	15	TRBD1	-	TGTGCCAGCAGCCAAGCGGCAGGGGGATTCTACGAGCAGTACTTC	CASSQAAGGFYEQYF
TRBV5-6	TRBJ2-2	15	-	-	TGTGCCAGCAGCTTGGGGGCCCAGGGGACCGGGGAGCTGTTTTTT	CASSLGAQGTGELFF
TRBV7-9	TRBJ1-4	13	-	once	TGTGCCAGCAGCTTAGGGGAAGGCGAAAAACTGTTTTTT	CASSLGEGEKLFF
TRBV5-1	TRBJ2-7	14	TRBD1	few	TGCGCCAGCAGCCCAGGACAGGGTACCTACGGGCAGTACTTC	CASSPGQGTYGQYF
TRBV2	TRBJ2-2	12	-	many	TGTGCCAGCTTAGGGAACACCGGGGAGCTGTTTTTT	CASLGNTGELFF
TRBV9	TRBJ1-6	16	-	-	TGTGCCAGCAGCGTAGAGGGAATTTCCTATAATTCACCCCTCCACTTT	CASSVEGISYNSPLHF
TRBV21-1	TRBJ2-2	15	-	-	TGTGCCAGCAGCCTCTACGGCGGGAGAACCGGGGAGCTGTTTTTT	CASSLYGGRTGELFF
TRBV5-1	TRBJ2-1	17	TRBD2	-	TGCGCCAGCTCCATTGGGGGGACTAGCGGGAGGTCGAATGAGCAGTTCTTC	CASSIGGTSGRSNEQFF
TRBV5-1	TRBJ2-1	14	-	many	TGCGCCAGCAGCCAGGATCCCTCCTACAATGAGCAGTTCTTC	CASSQDPSYNEQFF
TRBV20-1	TRBJ2-3	15	TRBD2	-	TGCAGTGCTAGTGTGCCTAGCGGGACCACAGATACGCAGTATTTT	CSASVPSGTTDTQYF
TRBV20-1	TRBJ1-6	15	TRBD1	-	TGCAGTGCTCCGACAGGGAGCTCCTATAATTCACCCCTCCACTTT	CSAPTGSSYNSPLHF
TRBV25-1	TRBJ2-7	13	-	-	TGTGCCAGCAGTGAAGGCCCCCGGAGGGAGCAGTACTTC	CASSEGPRREQYF
TRBV7-8	TRBJ2-4	18	TRBD2	few	TGTGCCAGCAGCAGCGGGACTAGCGGGAGGGTAGCCAAAAACATTCAGTACTTC	CASSSGTSGRVAKNIQYF
TRBV2	TRBJ1-1	11	-	few	TGTGCCGGGGGGGCACAGTTTGAAGCTTTCTTT	CAGGAQFEAFF
TRBV30	TRBJ1-6	14	TRBD1	many	TGTGCCTGGAGTGGGGACAGGGTAGAATCACCCCTCCACTTT	CAWSGDRVESPLHF
TRBV28	TRBJ2-6	14	-	-	TGTGCCATCTCTGGGTTGTCTGGGGCCAACGTCCTGACTTTC	CAISGLSGANVLTF
TRBV6-5	TRBJ2-7	12	-	-	TGTGCCAGCAGTCCCCAGAACTACGAGCAGTACTTC	CASSPQNYEQYF
TRBV6-2/TRBV6-3	TRBJ2-5	13	-	few	TGTGCCAGCACGTTTCACATCCTGGAGACCCAGTACTTC	CASTFHILETQYF
TRBV28	TRBJ2-7	14	-	-	TGTGCCAGCAGTTTCCGCCAGGGAAGGGACGAGCAGTACTTC	CASSFRQGRDEQYF
TRBV29-1	TRBJ2-7	14	TRBD2	few	TGCAGCGCCCGCACGGACCTAGCGGGATACGAGCAGTACTTC	CSARTDLAGYEQYF
TRBV5-1	TRBJ2-2	13	-	few	TGCGCCAGCAGCTGGATTGATGACGGGGAGCTGTTTTTT	CASSWIDDGELFF
TRBV20-1	TRBJ2-2	14	TRBD2	few	TGCAGTGCTAGAGATGGGAGGGACACCGGGGAGCTGTTTTTT	CSARDGRDTGELFF
TRBV7-2	TRBJ2-3	13	TRBD1	-	TGTGCCAGCAGCTCTAGGACAGGAGATACGCAGTATTTT	CASSSRTGDTQYF
TRBV6-1	TRBJ2-6	18	-	-	TGTGCCAGCAGTCGAGGGAGGGGGATTGTGGCTGGGGCCAACGTCCTGACTTTC	CASSRGRGIVAGANVLTF
TRBV12-3/TRBV12-4	TRBJ1-6	14	-	few	TGTGCCAGCAGTTTAGTCGGGCAAGCTTCACCCCTCCACTTT	CASSLVGQASPLHF
TRBV7-3	TRBJ2-1	15	TRBD2	few	TGTGCCAGCAGCTTAAGGCGGGAGGTCTACAATGAGCAGTTCTTC	CASSLRREVYNEQFF
TRBV29-1	TRBJ2-3	16	-	-	TGCAGCGTTGAAGATCCGGCAGGGAGAAGGGCAGATACGCAGTATTTT	CSVEDPAGRRADTQYF
TRBV20-1	TRBJ2-3	16	-	-	TGCAGTGCTAAGATGGGGGCGGGACGGGGTTTTGGTACGCAGTATTTT	CSAKMGAGRGFGTQYF
TRBV7-7	TRBJ2-5	14	TRBD2	few	TGTGCTAGCAGCTTAACTAGCGGGATCGAGACCCAGTACTTC	CASSLTSGIETQYF
TRBV25-1	TRBJ1-1	14	-	-	TGTGCCAGCAGTGCCTATCCAGTGAACACTGAAGCTTTCTTT	CASSAYPVNTEAFF
TRBV20-1	TRBJ2-1	16	-	few	TGCAGTGCTACCGGTTTAACTTCGGGACCTACTAATGAGCAGTTCTTC	CSATGLTSGPTNEQFF
TRBV6-5	TRBJ2-7	14	-	-	TGTGCCAGCAGTGCAGGGGTTGAGTCCTACGAGCAGTACTTC	CASSAGVESYEQYF